Detailed here is one TCR beta chain. The data derive from a study of T cell repertoires in cytomegalovirus infection. Study-level information: Public signatures in TCR beta pointed to CMV infection and matching HLA type.

TCRdb independently ran MiXCR on the reads; one entry per CDR3 protein. The sample contains about 160,000 distinct CDR3 sequences, approximately 17% of which appear only once. J was trimmed by 8 bases and V by 6 bases; bases with no gene match: 13. The germline CDR1 and CDR2 sequences are DFQATT and SNEGSKA (reference sequence). The CDR3 length is 15 residues. The TCR sequence derives from a human donor in good health (CMV status not recorded). Some clones in this sample may be carry-over from other donors' samples. Sample: CD8+ T cells from PBMCs. The chain joins TRBV20-1 to TRBJ2-1; the match to TRBD2 covers 10 bases. CDR3: CSAHPSGRAPHEQFF. The CDR3 DNA reads as TGCAGTGCCCATCCCAGCGGGAGGGCCCCTCATGAGCAGTTCTTC.